The 8 T cell receptor beta chains in this list originate from one sample, sequenced in a study of metastatic and nonmetastatic thyroid tumors. No treatment had been given to any patient before thyroid surgery. TCRdb re-called the PCR reads via MiXCR. Here the sample spans 16,000 or so clones, more than 20% being singletons. Sequenced material: tumor tissue. Receptors originate from a male donor with papillary thyroid cancer or a benign thyroid nodule (not recorded which). Some clones in this sample may be carry-over from other donors' samples.

In its sample, this clone is medium-sized. This chain links TRBV12-3 or TRBV12-4 with TRBJ1-5; 8 bases map to TRBD1. This CDR3 has 16 residues. J lost 6 bases, V lost 6 bases, and 13 bases had no gene match. The CDR3 protein is CASSLGAGGVFQPQHF. In nucleotides, the CDR3 is TGTGCCAGCAGCCTAGGGGCAGGGGGCGTCTTTCAGCCCCAGCATTTT.

In this sample, this clone turned up many times. This rearrangement joins TRBV14 to TRBJ2-5, with D perhaps given as TRBD1 or TRBD2 (5 bases each). The CDR3 spans 15 residues. CDR1 SGHDN and CDR2 FVKESK come from the germline V gene. Trimming took 4 bases from V and 1 from J, leaving 13 bases between them. This CDR3 is CASSRSLGRQETQYF. The DNA of the CDR3 is TGTGCCAGCAGCCGTTCTTTGGGACGCCAAGAGACCCAGTACTTC.

This CDR3 is CSAALSVAGVHPNEQFF. In DNA form, the CDR3 reads TGCAGTGCAGCCCTTTCGGTAGCGGGGGTGCATCCCAATGAGCAGTTCTTC. The V gene is TRBV20-1, the J gene TRBJ2-1, with TRBD2 matching 9 bases. The germline V gene encodes CDR1 DFQATT and CDR2 SNEGSKA (reference sequence). The CDR3 has 17 amino acids. J gave up 6 bases and V 6 bases, and 18 bases lay outside the gene matches.

CDR3 sequence: CASRDKGWTEAFF. As DNA, the CDR3 is TGTGCCTCGAGGGATAAGGGTTGGACTGAAGCTTTCTTT. V and J are TRBV30 and TRBJ1-1; no reliable D call. The V gene lost 7 bases and the J gene lost 5 bases, with 17 bases spanning the gap. Germline lookup yields CDR1 GTSNPN and CDR2 SVGIG (reference sequence). The length of the CDR3 is 13 residues.

Details on this clone: The junction differs from germline at one of its ends, possibly a read error. The V call is TRBV7-9, the J call TRBJ2-5; 10 bases are a match to TRBD2. The germline gives CDR1 SEHNR, CDR2 FQNEAQ (reference sequence). This CDR3 contains 16 residues. CDR3 coding DNA: TGTGCCAGCAGCTCGACAAGCGGGGGGGCTGGGGAGAACCAGTACTTC. This gives the protein CASSSTSGGAGENQYF.

This chain connects TRBV20-1 to TRBJ2-1, with 10 bases aligning to TRBD2. The V gene end was trimmed by 6 bases and the J gene end by 5 bases; junction bases not matched to a gene: 13. The CDR3 sequence is 16 residues long. Germline V CDR1 and CDR2: DFQATT, SNEGSKA (reference sequence). The CDR3 DNA reads TGCAGTGCCCCAAGGGGAGCGGGAGGGCCGGACAATGAGCAGTTCTTC. Protein sequence: CSAPRGAGGPDNEQFF.

This clone has at least ten counts. The chain is built from TRBV18 and TRBJ2-3, with D unresolved. Germline CDR1 reads KGHSH; CDR2 reads LQKENI. Trimming shortened V by 2 bases and J by 1 base, and 10 bases separated the two germline ends. CDR3 length: 15 residues. CDR3 DNA: TGTGCCAGCTCACCATTGGGTGGGGGCACAGATACGCAGTATTTT. Its protein product is CASSPLGGGTDTQYF.

This rearrangement joins TRBV4-2 to TRBJ2-6; D might be TRBD1 or TRBD2, each matching 6 bases. V dropped 4 bases and J dropped 4 bases, with 17 bases sitting between them. The CDR3 loop spans 17 amino acids. Germline-derived CDR1 and CDR2 are LGHNA and YNFKEQ. This CDR3 is CASSPLWGAYGANVLTF. Here the CDR3 DNA reads TGTGCCAGCAGCCCCCTCTGGGGGGCCTACGGGGCCAACGTCCTGACTTTC.